This T cell receptor (beta chain) was identified in a study of shared clonotypes between healthy human individuals. This table comes from immunoSEQ multiplex PCR, and its TCRdb copy is limited to in-frame clones, with some not included. Found here are more than 2,000,000 clones, approximately 93% of them singletons; the top ten hold roughly 0.36%. Overall study findings and caveats: Clonotypes not shared had lower generation probabilities than those common to all four donors. Sharing across a handful of donors was seen in approximately 5.2% of naive CD4 clonotypes.

This clone was seen a single time. Its antigen is undetermined. There are 16 residues in the CDR3. The sequenced sample was naive CD4+ T cells from PBMCs. Subset meaning: CD45RA+ positively selected. J is TRBJ2-3 and V is TRBV21-1; the table's D call of TRBD2 was not tested on the DNA. TRBV21-1 is flagged as a pseudogene. This TCR was recovered from a man between 18 and 29 years old in good health. Some clones in this sample may be carry-over from other donors' samples. CDR3 amino acids: CASSKALAGSTDTQYF. The CDR3 DNA reads TGTGCCAGCAGCAAAGCACTAGCGGGTAGCACAGATACGCAGTATTTT.